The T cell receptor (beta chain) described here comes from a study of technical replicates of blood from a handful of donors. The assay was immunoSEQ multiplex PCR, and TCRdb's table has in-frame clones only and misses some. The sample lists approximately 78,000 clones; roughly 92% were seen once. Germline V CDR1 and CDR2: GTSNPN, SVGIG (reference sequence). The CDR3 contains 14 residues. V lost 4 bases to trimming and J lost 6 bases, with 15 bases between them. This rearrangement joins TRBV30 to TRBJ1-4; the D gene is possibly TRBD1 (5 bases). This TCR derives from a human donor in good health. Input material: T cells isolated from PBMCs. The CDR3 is CAWTRRGGDEKLFF. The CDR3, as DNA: TGTGCCTGGACCCGGCGGGGGGGTGATGAAAAACTGTTTTTT.